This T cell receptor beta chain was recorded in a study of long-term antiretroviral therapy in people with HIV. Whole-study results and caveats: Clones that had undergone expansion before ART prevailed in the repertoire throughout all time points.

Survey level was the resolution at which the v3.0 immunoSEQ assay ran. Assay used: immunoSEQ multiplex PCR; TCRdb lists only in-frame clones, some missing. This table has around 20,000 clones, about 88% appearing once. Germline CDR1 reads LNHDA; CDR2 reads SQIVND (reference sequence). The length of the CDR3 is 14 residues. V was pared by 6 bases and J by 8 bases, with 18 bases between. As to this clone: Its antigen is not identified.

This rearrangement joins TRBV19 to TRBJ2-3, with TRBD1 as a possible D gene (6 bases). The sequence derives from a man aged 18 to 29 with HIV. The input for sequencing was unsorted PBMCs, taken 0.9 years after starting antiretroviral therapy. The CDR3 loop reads CASSTSIGTPTQYF. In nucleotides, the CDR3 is TGTGCCAGTAGCACAAGCATCGGGACACCTACGCAGTATTTT.